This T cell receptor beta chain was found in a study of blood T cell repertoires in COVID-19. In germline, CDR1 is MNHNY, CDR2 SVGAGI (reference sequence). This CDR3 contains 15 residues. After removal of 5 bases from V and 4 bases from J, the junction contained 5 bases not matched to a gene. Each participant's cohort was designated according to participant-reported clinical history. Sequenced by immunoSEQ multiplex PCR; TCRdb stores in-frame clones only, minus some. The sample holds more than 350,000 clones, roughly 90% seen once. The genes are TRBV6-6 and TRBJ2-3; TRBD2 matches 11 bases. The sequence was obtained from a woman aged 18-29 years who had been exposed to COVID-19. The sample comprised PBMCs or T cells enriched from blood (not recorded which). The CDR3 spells CASSITSGSADTQYF. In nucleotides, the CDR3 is TGTGCCAGCAGTATCACTAGCGGGAGTGCAGATACGCAGTATTTT.